Presented here are 30 T cell receptor beta chains from one specimen sequenced in a study of blood T cell repertoires in COVID-19. Method: immunoSEQ multiplex PCR; TCRdb's copy keeps in-frame clones and lacks some. The repertoire has 110,000 or so clones, approximately 87% of them found once; the top ten carry about 20%. Sequenced material: peripheral blood. Every receptor here comes from a woman between 55 and 75 years old with acute or convalescent COVID-19.

The chain uses TRBV5-1 and TRBJ2-6, with TRBD1 as a possible D gene (5 bases). The CDR3 extends over 15 amino acids. Germline V gene data show CDR1 as SGHRS and CDR2 as YFSETQ. Deletions cut 4 bases from V and 2 bases from J, with 10 bases between. The CDR3 region is CASSVRGAGANVLTF. CDR3 sequence (DNA): TGCGCCAGCAGCGTAAGGGGTGCTGGGGCCAACGTCCTGACTTTC.

A few counts support this clone. The rearrangement links TRBV5-1 to TRBJ2-7; 10 bases align to TRBD2. The CDR3 is 14 residues long. V dropped 5 bases and J dropped 1; count of bases not matched to a gene: 3. Germline V lookup: CDR1 SGHRS, CDR2 YFSETQ. The CDR3 reads CASSRTSGSYEQYF. Here the CDR3 DNA reads TGCGCCAGCAGTCGGACTAGCGGATCCTACGAGCAGTACTTC.

V gene TRBV24-1 combines with J gene TRBJ2-1; D uncertain. The CDR3 has 15 residues. V lost 3 bases, J lost 7 bases, and 15 bases lay in between. The germline gives CDR1 KGHDR, CDR2 SFDVKD. The CDR3 spells CATSDLTLDGNEQFF. The CDR3 region has the DNA TGTGCCACCAGTGATCTTACCCTAGACGGGAATGAGCAGTTCTTC.

The gene calls are TRBV9 and TRBJ2-7; possible D gene TRBD1, 6 bases. The CDR3 loop spans 16 amino acids. V dropped 3 bases and J dropped 2 bases, with 18 bases sitting between them. The V gene's germline CDR1 is SGDLS and CDR2 YYNGEE. The CDR3 DNA reads as TGTGCCAGCAGCGCGCCCACAGGGCCTCGGCCCTACGAGCAGTACTTC. Protein product: CASSAPTGPRPYEQYF. The variable domain in full, with the rest retrieved from reference TRBV9 and TRBJ2-7, is DSGVTQTPKHLITATGQRVTLRCSPRSGDLSVYWYQQSLDQGLQFLIQYYNGEERAKGNILERFSAQQFPDLHSELNLSSLELGDSALYFCASSAPTGPRPYEQYFGPGTRLTVT.

The chain links TRBV30 to TRBJ1-6, with no clear D. The CDR3 runs 15 residues. From germline, CDR1 is GTSNPN and CDR2 SVGIG (reference sequence). V dropped 1 base and J dropped 7 bases, with 14 bases sitting between them. CDR3 residues: CAWSAGIGRNSPLHF. CDR3 nucleotides: TGTGCCTGGAGTGCGGGGATCGGACGAAATTCACCCCTCCACTTT.

The chain links TRBV4-1 to TRBJ1-2, with D possibly matching TRBD1 (5 bases). This CDR3 has 15 residues. The V and J ends lost 1 base and 2 bases respectively, with 11 bases between them. From germline, CDR1 is MGHRA and CDR2 YSYEKL. The CDR3 DNA reads as TGCGCCAGCAGCCAAGCTCAGGCAGGGAACTATGGCTACACCTTC. This codes for CASSQAQAGNYGYTF.

The chain's CDR3 is CASSQGLAGDNTGELFF. Written as DNA, the CDR3 is TGTGCCAGCTCGCAAGGACTAGCGGGAGATAACACCGGGGAGCTGTTTTTT. The rearrangement links TRBV5-4 to TRBJ2-2, with 13 positions matching TRBD2. CDR1 and CDR2 from the germline V gene are SGHNT and YYREEE (reference sequence). J lost 2 bases, V lost 7 bases, and 8 bases had no gene match. The CDR3 has 17 residues.

Regarding this clone: Other DNA sequences in this sample translate to the same CDR3. This chain uses TRBV24-1 with TRBJ2-7; 9 bases fit TRBD1. V dropped 3 bases and J dropped 4; count of bases not matched to a gene: 6. This CDR3 has 15 residues. Germline assignment: CDR1 KGHDR and CDR2 SFDVKD. CDR3 nucleotide sequence: TGTGCCACCAGTGATCCGGGACAGGGATCATACGAGCAGTACTTC. Its translation: CATSDPGQGSYEQYF.

The chain joins TRBV12-3 or TRBV12-4 to TRBJ2-3, with D unclear. The CDR3 has 13 amino acids. V lost 2 bases, J lost 4 bases, and 7 bases lay in between. CDR3 amino acids: CASSLNGADTQYF. DNA for the CDR3: TGTGCCAGCAGTTTAAATGGAGCAGATACGCAGTATTTT.

The gene calls are TRBV18 and TRBJ1-5, with a tentative D call TRBD1 (6 bases). Trimming removed 0 bases at V and 8 bases at J, with 14 bases between. This CDR3 has 15 residues. CDR1 is KGHSH and CDR2 is LQKENI in the germline V gene. In DNA, the CDR3 is TGTGCCAGCTCACCACCGGGGGCGGGGGAGAAGCCCCAGCATTTT. Protein sequence: CASSPPGAGEKPQHF.

The J gene is TRBJ2-3, the V gene TRBV29-1, with D uncertain. Germline assignment: CDR1 SQVTM and CDR2 ANQGSEA. This CDR3 contains 15 residues. The germline V and J ends were trimmed by 4 bases and 0 bases, with 14 bases remaining between them. This CDR3 reads CSVVAVSPSTDTQYF. CDR3 in DNA: TGCAGCGTTGTTGCAGTTTCCCCTAGCACAGATACGCAGTATTTT.

The chain links TRBV29-1 to TRBJ1-1; 9 bases align to TRBD1. Germline-derived CDR1 and CDR2 are SQVTM and ANQGSEA. J lost 4 bases, V lost 6 bases, and 6 bases had no gene match. This CDR3 has 13 amino acids. CDR3 residues: CSVRTGDSTEAFF. The CDR3 DNA is TGCAGCGTACGGACAGGGGATTCCACTGAAGCTTTCTTT.

This clone has just one count. The chain combines TRBV19 with TRBJ1-5, with 7 bases fitting TRBD1. CDR3 length: 16 residues. The germline V gene encodes CDR1 LNHDA and CDR2 SQIVND (reference sequence). With 9 bases clipped from V and 0 bases from J, the junction kept 11 bases outside the gene matches. CDR3 nucleotides: TGTGCCAGCAGCCGGGACAGCACCTATAGCAATCAGCCCCAGCATTTT. Amino acids: CASSRDSTYSNQPQHF.

The chain links TRBV27 to TRBJ2-2, with D unresolved. V was trimmed by 6 bases and J by 6 bases, leaving 11 bases between them. This CDR3 is built from 13 residues. Per germline, CDR1 MNHEY and CDR2 SMNVEV (reference sequence). CDR3 residues: CASRPNYAGELFF. CDR3 DNA: TGTGCCAGCAGACCTAATTACGCCGGGGAGCTGTTTTTT.

The chain recombines TRBV14 with TRBJ2-7; 12 bases align to TRBD2. The CDR3 loop spans 14 amino acids. Germline loops: CDR1 SGHDN, CDR2 FVKESK. V lost 4 bases, J lost 12 bases, and 10 bases stayed unmatched. The CDR3 here is CASSLETSGSPRYF. The CDR3 nucleotides are TGTGCCAGCAGCCTGGAGACTAGCGGGAGTCCCCGGTACTTC.

The rearrangement uses TRBV2 and TRBJ1-1, with a tentative D call TRBD1 (5 bases). V lost 1 base, J lost 2 bases, and 11 bases lay in between. CDR1 and CDR2 from the germline V gene are SNHLY and FYNNEI. CDR3 length: 15 amino acids. The CDR3 DNA reads as TGTGCCAGCAGTGAAGTTGGGGCCACCAACACTGAAGCTTTCTTT. Protein: CASSEVGATNTEAFF.

The CDR3 nucleotides read TGTGCCAGCAGTGAGGCTGGAGGCGGCTTTAACTCACCCCTCCACTTT. It is translated as CASSEAGGGFNSPLHF. V and J are TRBV2 and TRBJ1-6; no clear D. Germline CDR1 SNHLY, CDR2 FYNNEI. The CDR3 length is 16 residues. With 3 bases removed from V and 10 bases from J, the gap between germline ends came to 19 bases.

The rearrangement links TRBV28 to TRBJ2-3, with 9 bases fitting TRBD2. Germline V gives CDR1 MDHEN, CDR2 SYDVKM. This CDR3 is built from 14 residues. Germline trimming cut 5 bases from V and 6 bases from J; bases unmatched to any gene: 6. CDR3 bases: TGTGCCAGCAGTCCGGCGGGGGGGTATGATACGCAGTATTTT. It is translated as CASSPAGGYDTQYF. Filled out from reference TRBV28 and TRBJ2-3, the complete variable domain reads DVKVTQSSRYLVKRTGEKVFLECVQDMDHENMFWYRQDPGLGLRLIYFSYDVKMKEKGDIPEGYSVSREKKERFSLILESASTNQTSMYLCASSPAGGYDTQYFGPGTRLTVL.

The chain couples TRBV28 to TRBJ1-6; 7 positions match TRBD1. CDR1 MDHEN and CDR2 SYDVKM come from the germline V gene. The V gene end was trimmed by 9 bases and the J gene end by 6 bases; junction bases not matched to a gene: 17. The CDR3 contains 17 residues. DNA of the CDR3: TGTGCCAGTTTACAGGGGCCCCGTGGGCCGACTAATTCACCCCTCCACTTT. Translating it yields CASLQGPRGPTNSPLHF.

The chain carries TRBV10-1 and TRBJ1-2; no reliable D call. V was pared by 2 bases and J by 6 bases, with 10 bases between. There are 13 residues in the CDR3. The germline gives CDR1 WNHNN, CDR2 SYGVQD (reference sequence). The CDR3 coding sequence is TGCGCCAGCAGTGAGGGCCGCTCCCATGGCTACACCTTC. This translates into CASSEGRSHGYTF.

This chain links TRBV28 with TRBJ2-7, with TRBD1 matching over 7 bases. This CDR3 has 13 amino acids. V was clipped by 6 bases and J by 2 bases; unmatched bases: 4. The germline V gene has CDR1 MDHEN and CDR2 SYDVKM. CDR3: CASRSGQAYEQYF. In nucleotides, the CDR3 is TGTGCCAGCAGGTCCGGACAGGCCTACGAGCAGTACTTC.

V usage is TRBV6-5 and J usage is TRBJ1-4; 8 nucleotides match TRBD1. The germline CDR1 and CDR2 sequences are MNHEY and SVGAGI. V gave up 11 bases and J gave up 11 bases; unmatched junction bases: 13. CDR3 length: 13 amino acids. The CDR3 spells CAASSGQGLKLFF. The CDR3 coding sequence is TGTGCCGCTTCATCCGGACAGGGTCTTAAACTGTTTTTT.

CDR3 bases: TGTGGAGGAGGCACAGCAAATCAGCCCCAGCATTTT. Translated: CGGGTANQPQHF. The chain carries TRBV19 and TRBJ1-5; no reliable D call. Germline loops: CDR1 LNHDA, CDR2 SQIVND (reference sequence). The CDR3 is 12 amino acids. The full variable domain, in which reference TRBV19 and TRBJ1-5 provide the parts outside the CDR3, is DGGITQSPKYLFRKEGQNVTLSCEQNLNHDAMYWYRQDPGQGLRLIYYSQIVNDFQKGDIAEGYSVSREKKESFPLTVTSAQKNPTAFYLCGGGTANQPQHFGDGTRLSIL.

The J gene is TRBJ1-5, the V gene TRBV7-3; no firm D call. Trimming left V 5 bases short and J 0 bases short, with 17 bases between. CDR1 and CDR2 (germline): SGHTA, FQGTGA. The CDR3 runs to 17 residues. CDR3 DNA: TGTGCCAGCAGCCCCCCCCTAGTCCCGTATAGCAATCAGCCCCAGCATTTT. Residues: CASSPPLVPYSNQPQHF.

The chain joins TRBV5-1 to TRBJ2-3, with TRBD2 matching 7 bases. CDR1 and CDR2 (germline): SGHRS, YFSETQ. This CDR3 is built from 15 residues. The junction had 7 bases not matched to a gene; V was cut back by 4 bases and J by 2 bases. As DNA, the CDR3 is TGCGCCAGCAGCCAGAGCGGGGCTCTCACAGATACGCAGTATTTT. It translates to CASSQSGALTDTQYF.

The V and J genes are TRBV1 and TRBJ1-6; the table's D gene call, TRBD1, was not cross checked with the DNA. TRBV1 is described as a pseudogene. This CDR3 has 13 residues. The CDR3 reads CTSSQEKGSPLHF. The DNA of the CDR3 is TGCACCAGCAGCCAAGAGAAGGGGTCACCCCTCCACTTT.

The V call is TRBV10-1, the J call TRBJ2-5; 8 bases align to TRBD1. From germline, CDR1 is WNHNN and CDR2 SYGVQD (reference sequence). The CDR3 has 14 residues. V lost 5 bases and J lost 2; bases outside the gene matches: 4. The CDR3 loop reads CASSTGGTQETQYF. DNA for the CDR3: TGCGCCAGCAGTACAGGGGGAACGCAAGAGACCCAGTACTTC.

The chain combines TRBV9 with TRBJ1-2; the D gene is possibly TRBD1 (6 bases). The CDR3 runs to 15 residues. Trimming pared 3 bases from V and 4 bases from J, leaving 16 bases between. From germline, CDR1 is SGDLS and CDR2 YYNGEE. CDR3 amino acids: CASSAENRVAYGYTF. CDR3 DNA sequence: TGTGCCAGCAGCGCCGAAAACAGGGTCGCCTATGGCTACACCTTC.

This rearrangement joins TRBV7-3 to TRBJ2-1; 8 nucleotides match TRBD1. Losses at the gene ends were 1 base for V and 11 bases for J; bases not matched to a gene: 7. The CDR3 is 14 amino acids. The germline gives CDR1 SGHTA, CDR2 FQGTGA. CDR3 sequence reads: CASSLSGQGQKQFF. The CDR3 DNA reads TGTGCCAGCAGCTTAAGCGGACAGGGACAAAAGCAGTTCTTC.

V usage is TRBV5-1 and J usage is TRBJ2-5; 8 bases map to TRBD2. V was clipped by 4 bases and J by 5 bases; unmatched bases: 4. The CDR3 has 13 amino acids. Germline loops: CDR1 SGHRS, CDR2 YFSETQ. This CDR3 reads CASSTLAEETQYF. In nucleotides, the CDR3 is TGCGCCAGCAGCACACTAGCGGAGGAGACCCAGTACTTC.